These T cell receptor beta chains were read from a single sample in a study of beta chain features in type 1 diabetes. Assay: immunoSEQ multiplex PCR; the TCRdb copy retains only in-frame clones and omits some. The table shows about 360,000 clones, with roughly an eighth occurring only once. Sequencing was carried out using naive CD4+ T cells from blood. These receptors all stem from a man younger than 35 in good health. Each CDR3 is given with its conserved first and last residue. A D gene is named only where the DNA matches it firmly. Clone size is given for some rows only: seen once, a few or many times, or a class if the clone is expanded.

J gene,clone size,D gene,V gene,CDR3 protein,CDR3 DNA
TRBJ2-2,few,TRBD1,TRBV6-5,CASSYRGRNTGELFF,TGTGCCAGCAGTTACAGGGGGCGAAACACCGGGGAGCTGTTTTTT
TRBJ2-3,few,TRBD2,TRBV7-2,CASSLVGVAGADTQYF,TGTGCCAGCAGCTTAGTTGGAGTAGCGGGGGCAGATACGCAGTATTTT
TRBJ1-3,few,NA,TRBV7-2,CASSTTGPGNTIYF,TGTGCCAGCAGCACGACAGGACCTGGAAACACCATATATTTT
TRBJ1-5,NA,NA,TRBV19,CASSRPYRVSNQPQHF,TGTGCCAGTAGTAGACCTTACAGGGTTAGCAATCAGCCCCAGCATTTT
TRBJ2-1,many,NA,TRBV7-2,CASRYHNEQFF,TGTGCCAGCAGGTATCACAATGAGCAGTTCTTC
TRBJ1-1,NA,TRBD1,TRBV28,CASSLWAGGNTEAFF,TGTGCCAGCAGTTTATGGGCAGGGGGGAACACTGAAGCTTTCTTT
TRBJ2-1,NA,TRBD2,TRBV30,CAWCLWTSGSYNEQFF,TGTGCCTGGTGTCTGTGGACTAGCGGCAGCTACAATGAGCAGTTCTTC
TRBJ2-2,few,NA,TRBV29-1,CSVRRQVANTGELFF,TGCAGCGTCCGGCGACAGGTCGCGAACACCGGGGAGCTGTTTTTT
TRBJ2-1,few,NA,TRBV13,CASSLSFFDGLAVQFF,TGTGCCAGCAGCTTATCGTTCTTCGATGGGTTAGCCGTGCAGTTCTTC
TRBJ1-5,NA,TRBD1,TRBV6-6,CASRIGQGGQPQHF,TGTGCCAGCAGGATCGGACAGGGCGGTCAGCCCCAGCATTTT
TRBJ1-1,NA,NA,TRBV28,CASSSSTEAFF,TGTGCCAGCAGCTCCTCGACTGAAGCTTTCTTT
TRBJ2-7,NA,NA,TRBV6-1,CASSVQLTNSYEQYF,TGTGCCAGCAGCGTACAGCTAACAAACTCCTACGAGCAGTACTTC
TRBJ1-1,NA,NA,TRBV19,CASSIQSNTEAFF,TGTGCCAGTAGTATACAATCGAACACTGAAGCTTTCTTT
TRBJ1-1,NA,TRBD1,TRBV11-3,CASSMTGTGVRTEAFF,TGTGCCAGCAGCATGACCGGGACAGGGGTGCGGACTGAAGCTTTCTTT
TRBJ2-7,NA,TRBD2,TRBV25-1,CASSELAGSGYEQYF,TGTGCCAGCAGTGAACTAGCGGGGAGTGGCTACGAGCAGTACTTC
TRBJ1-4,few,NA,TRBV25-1,CASSERGGSGTNEKLFF,TGTGCCAGCAGTGAACGTGGAGGGTCGGGAACTAATGAAAAACTGTTTTTT
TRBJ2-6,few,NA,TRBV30,CAWRGGQSSSGANVLTF,TGTGCCTGGAGAGGAGGACAGAGCAGCTCTGGGGCCAACGTCCTGACTTTC
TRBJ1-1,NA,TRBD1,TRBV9,CASSSTGGSLNTEAFF,TGTGCCAGCAGCTCGACAGGGGGTTCGTTGAACACTGAAGCTTTCTTT
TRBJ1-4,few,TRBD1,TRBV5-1,CASSLRTGDEKLFF,TGCGCCAGCAGCTTGAGGACAGGGGACGAAAAACTGTTTTTT
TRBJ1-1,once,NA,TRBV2,CASSLSTQNTEAFF,TGTGCCAGCAGTCTCTCCACACAGAACACTGAAGCTTTCTTT
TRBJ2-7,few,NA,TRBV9,CASSVDGQSPYEQYF,TGTGCCAGCAGCGTAGACGGACAGTCCCCCTACGAGCAGTACTTC
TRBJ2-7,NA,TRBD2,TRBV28,CASSFHGGAYEQYF,TGTGCCAGCAGTTTCCACGGGGGGGCCTACGAGCAGTACTTC
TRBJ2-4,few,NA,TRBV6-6,CASRSLAKNIQYF,TGTGCCAGCCGGAGCCTAGCCAAAAACATTCAGTACTTC
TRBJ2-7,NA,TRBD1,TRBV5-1,CASSLGDRVDEQYF,TGCGCCAGCAGCTTGGGGGACAGGGTCGACGAGCAGTACTTC
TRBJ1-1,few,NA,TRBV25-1,CASAGRLMNTEAFF,TGTGCCAGCGCTGGGAGGCTCATGAACACTGAAGCTTTCTTT
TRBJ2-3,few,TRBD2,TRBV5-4,CASSGTSGTQYF,TGTGCCAGCAGCGGGACTAGCGGCACGCAGTATTTT